Each of the 30 T cell receptor beta chains below was sequenced from the same sample in a study of cytomegalovirus exposure and HLA in healthy donors. The PCR had 60 Vbeta and 13 Jbeta primers. The table came from immunoSEQ multiplex PCR; TCRdb's copy has only in-frame clones and leaves some out. The sample records under 150,000 clones, about 83% being singletons. The specimen was PBMCs. Receptor source: a girl aged 2-10 years in good health and CMV-seronegative.

This clone showed up just a few times. The chain uses TRBV7-2 and TRBJ2-2; 11 positions agree with TRBD1. This CDR3 is 16 amino acids long. The V and J ends lost 5 bases and 3 bases, in that order; junction bases with no gene match: 5. Germline CDR1 SGHTA, CDR2 FQGNSA. CDR3 region: CASSPDRGRYTGELFF. DNA for the CDR3: TGTGCCAGCAGCCCGGACAGGGGGCGGTACACCGGGGAGCTGTTTTTT.

V is TRBV18 and J is TRBJ2-7, with D maybe TRBD1 (6 bases). The germline CDR1 and CDR2 sequences are KGHSH and LQKENI. This CDR3 is 16 amino acids long. V was trimmed by 3 bases and J by 1 base, leaving 16 bases between them. CDR3 DNA sequence: TGTGCCAGCTCACCCCTCGAGGGGGTAGCGTCCTACGAGCAGTACTTC. Its protein product is CASSPLEGVASYEQYF.

The chain links TRBV7-8 to TRBJ2-7; the match to TRBD1 covers 8 bases. The V segment lost 1 base and the J segment 7 bases; nucleotides outside the gene matches: 3. Germline lookup yields CDR1 SGHVS and CDR2 FQNEAQ. This CDR3 has 13 amino acids. CDR3 nucleotides: TGTGCCAGCAGCTTAGATGGGACAGGAGAGCAGTACTTC. As protein: CASSLDGTGEQYF.

This chain joins TRBV6-4 and TRBJ2-3, with D unclear. This CDR3 region has 14 residues. CDR1 MRHNA and CDR2 SNTAGT come from the germline V gene. Deletions cut 6 bases from V and 2 bases from J, with 12 bases between. This CDR3 reads CASRKDILTDTQYF. The CDR3 coding sequence is TGTGCCAGCAGGAAAGACATCCTCACAGATACGCAGTATTTT.

The CDR3 DNA is TGTGCCAGCAACCTAGGTCGGACTAGTCGGGGCAATGAGCAGTTCTTC. Its protein product is CASNLGRTSRGNEQFF. This chain connects TRBV28 to TRBJ2-1; the match to TRBD2 covers 7 bases. The CDR3 extends over 16 amino acids. J gave up 6 bases and V 7 bases, and 15 bases lay outside the gene matches. Germline CDR1 MDHEN, CDR2 SYDVKM. Looking up the rest from reference TRBV28 and TRBJ2-1 gives the full variable domain: DVKVTQSSRYLVKRTGEKVFLECVQDMDHENMFWYRQDPGLGLRLIYFSYDVKMKEKGDIPEGYSVSREKKERFSLILESASTNQTSMYLCASNLGRTSRGNEQFFGPGTRLTVL.

Written as DNA, the CDR3 is TGCGCCAGCAGTCCCGGGACAGGGGCCGCCGAAGCTTTCTTT. Encoded protein: CASSPGTGAAEAFF. The chain has TRBV10-1 and TRBJ1-1; TRBD1 matches at 10 bases. V was clipped by 5 bases and J by 8 bases; unmatched bases: 8. Germline assignment: CDR1 WNHNN and CDR2 SYGVQD (reference sequence). This CDR3 has 14 amino acids.

The genes are TRBV19 and TRBJ1-1; D call uncertain. Germline V gives CDR1 LNHDA, CDR2 SQIVND (reference sequence). This CDR3 is built from 16 residues. Between the trimmed V and J ends, which lost 2 bases and 4 bases, there was a span of 17 bases. CDR3 loop: CASSINAPPRVTEAFF. CDR3 DNA: TGTGCCAGTAGTATAAATGCTCCGCCGAGGGTCACTGAAGCTTTCTTT.

The J gene is TRBJ2-7, the V gene TRBV5-1; 9 bases agree with TRBD2. Germline V gene sequence: CDR1 SGHRS, CDR2 YFSETQ. V was clipped by 4 bases and J by 4 bases; unmatched bases: 6. This CDR3 has 14 amino acids. This chain's CDR3 is CASSPGLARYEQYF. The CDR3 DNA sequence: TGCGCCAGCAGCCCGGGACTAGCTCGGTACGAGCAGTACTTC.

This CDR3 is CASSLDTAGGTYEQYF. In DNA, the CDR3 is TGTGCCAGCAGCTTAGATACCGCGGGAGGGACCTACGAGCAGTACTTC. The chain carries TRBV7-8 and TRBJ2-7; TRBD2 matches 9 bases. The CDR3 extends over 16 amino acids. V lost 1 base and J lost 2; bases outside the gene matches: 6. Germline CDR1 and CDR2: SGHVS and FQNEAQ.

J is TRBJ2-6 and V is TRBV12-5; D perhaps matches TRBD1 (6 bases). The V gene's germline CDR1 is LGHNT and CDR2 FRNRAP. The V end lost 10 bases, the J end lost 2 bases, and 18 bases lay between the germline ends. The CDR3 has 16 residues. In DNA form, the CDR3 reads TGTGCTATTCCCATACAGGGATCAACTGGGGCCAACGTCCTGACTTTC. It yields the protein CAIPIQGSTGANVLTF.

This chain joins TRBV13 and TRBJ1-1; D is possibly TRBD1 (5 bases). The CDR3 is 13 amino acids. Trimming took 3 bases from V and 2 from J, leaving 7 bases between them. Germline V gene lookup returns CDR1 PRHDT and CDR2 FYEKMQ (reference sequence). CDR3 in DNA: TGTGCCAGCAGCTTGGGGGGTAACACTGAAGCTTTCTTT. This translates into CASSLGGNTEAFF. Drawing the rest from reference TRBV13 and TRBJ1-1, the complete variable domain is AAGVIQSPRHLIKEKRETATLKCYPIPRHDTVYWYQQGPGQDPQFLISFYEKMQSDKGSIPDRFSAQQFSDYHSELNMSSLELGDSALYFCASSLGGNTEAFFGQGTRLTVV.

CDR3 amino acids: CAWSGTGGAQPQHF. In DNA form, the CDR3 reads TGTGCCTGGAGTGGGACAGGGGGCGCCCAGCCCCAGCATTTT. The genes are TRBV30 and TRBJ1-5, with 11 nucleotides matching TRBD1. V lost 1 base, J lost 7 bases, and 3 bases stayed unmatched. The germline gives CDR1 GTSNPN, CDR2 SVGIG (reference sequence). This CDR3 contains 14 residues. The full variable domain, its missing parts supplied by reference TRBV30 and TRBJ1-5, is SQTIHQWPATLVQPVGSPLSLECTVEGTSNPNLYWYRQAAGRGLQLLFYSVGIGQISSEVPQNLSASRPQDRQFILSSKKLLLSDSGFYLCAWSGTGGAQPQHFGDGTRLSIL.

This chain joins TRBV2 and TRBJ2-1; TRBD2 might be the D (6 bases). V shed 8 bases and J shed 10 bases, with 18 bases lying between them. The germline CDR1 and CDR2 sequences are SNHLY and FYNNEI. This CDR3 contains 13 residues. CDR3 in amino acids: CASSGTPIAEQFF. The CDR3 DNA follows: TGTGCCAGCTCCGGGACTCCTATAGCGGAGCAGTTCTTC.

CDR3 sequence: CATALGADTQYF. CDR3 coding DNA: TGTGCCACTGCATTGGGCGCAGATACGCAGTATTTT. The chain recombines TRBV11-2 with TRBJ2-3; D unresolved. Germline V gene lookup returns CDR1 SGHAT and CDR2 FQNNGV. Between the trimmed V and J ends, which lost 10 bases and 4 bases, there was a span of 12 bases. The CDR3 runs 12 residues.

The V gene is TRBV5-1, the J gene TRBJ2-3; 9 positions match TRBD2. The germline V gene encodes CDR1 SGHRS and CDR2 YFSETQ. CDR3 length: 16 amino acids. The junction had 7 bases not matched to a gene; V was cut back by 4 bases and J by 1 base. CDR3 DNA: TGCGCCAGCAGCGGTGCGGGAGGGCCGGGCACAGATACGCAGTATTTT. It codes for CASSGAGGPGTDTQYF.

The CDR3 protein is CAWSFGTGDTYEQYF. The CDR3 nucleotides are TGTGCCTGGAGTTTTGGGACAGGGGACACCTACGAGCAGTACTTC. V gene TRBV30 combines with J gene TRBJ2-7; 10 nucleotides line up with TRBD1. CDR1 and CDR2 (germline): GTSNPN, SVGIG (reference sequence). Losses at the gene ends were 2 bases for V and 2 bases for J; bases not matched to a gene: 6. The CDR3 consists of 15 residues.

This chain joins TRBV6-1 and TRBJ2-7, with 8 bases that match TRBD1. With 6 bases clipped from V and 3 bases from J, the junction kept 10 bases outside the gene matches. The CDR3 totals 15 residues. The germline CDR1 and CDR2 sequences are MNHNS and SASEGT. Here the CDR3 DNA reads TGTGCCAGCAGCTACCCTAGGACAGGGAGCTACGAGCAGTACTTC. Translated: CASSYPRTGSYEQYF.

The chain has TRBV2 and TRBJ2-1; the match to TRBD1 covers 9 bases. The germline CDR1 and CDR2 sequences are SNHLY and FYNNEI. CDR3 length: 15 amino acids. The J segment lost 5 bases and the V segment lost 6 bases, leaving 8 bases of the junction unmatched. The CDR3 region has the DNA TGTGCCAGCAGCCGGGACAGGGACTTCCACAATGAGCAGTTCTTC. This translates into CASSRDRDFHNEQFF. Using reference TRBV2 and TRBJ2-1 for the parts outside the CDR3, the full variable domain is EPEVTQTPSHQVTQMGQEVILRCVPISNHLYFYWYRQILGQKVEFLVSFYNNEISEKSEIFDDQFSVERPDGSNFTLKIRSTKLEDSAMYFCASSRDRDFHNEQFFGPGTRLTVL.

V is TRBV7-2 and J is TRBJ2-3, with D possibly matching TRBD2 (7 bases). This CDR3 comprises 14 residues. With 4 bases removed from V and 8 bases from J, the gap between germline ends came to 16 bases. Germline lookup yields CDR1 SGHTA and CDR2 FQGNSA. The CDR3, as DNA: TGTGCCAGCAGCTCAGCCGGGGGGCCCGGTACGCAGTATTTT. Amino acids: CASSSAGGPGTQYF.

The V call is TRBV6-1, the J call TRBJ1-4; a weak D match, TRBD1 (6 bases). Germline CDR1 is MNHNS and CDR2 is SASEGT. The V gene lost 0 bases and the J gene lost 7 bases, with 12 bases spanning the gap. The CDR3 loop spans 15 amino acids. CDR3 in DNA: TGTGCCAGCAGTGAAGCTCCAGGGGCAGGTGAAAAACTGTTTTTT. It encodes CASSEAPGAGEKLFF.

The gene calls are TRBV10-1 and TRBJ2-7; 10 positions match TRBD1. CDR3 size: 17 residues. After removal of 5 bases from V and 0 bases from J, the junction contained 10 bases not matched to a gene. Looked up from germline, CDR1 is WNHNN and CDR2 is SYGVQD (reference sequence). The DNA for the CDR3 is TGCGCCAGCAGTCCTTCCGTGGACAGGGGGAACTCCTACGAGCAGTACTTC. This translates into CASSPSVDRGNSYEQYF.

J is TRBJ2-5 and V is TRBV10-1; 10 bases are shared with TRBD2. The trim removed 2 bases at V and 5 bases at J, leaving 5 bases unmatched. The CDR3 runs 15 residues. The germline V gene encodes CDR1 WNHNN and CDR2 SYGVQD (reference sequence). The CDR3 sequence: CASSELAGDKETQYF. The CDR3 region has the DNA TGCGCCAGCAGTGAGCTAGCGGGAGATAAGGAGACCCAGTACTTC.

J is TRBJ1-2 and V is TRBV11-2, with D maybe TRBD1 (6 bases). The CDR3 spans 15 residues. Germline lookup yields CDR1 SGHAT and CDR2 FQNNGV. With 3 bases removed from V and 6 bases from J, the gap between germline ends came to 17 bases. In nucleotides, the CDR3 is TGTGCCAGCAGCTTCGTTGGCAGGGGTCGTGATGGCTACACCTTC. Residues: CASSFVGRGRDGYTF. Full variable domain (rest looked up from reference TRBV11-2 and TRBJ1-2): EAGVAQSPRYKIIEKRQSVAFWCNPISGHATLYWYQQILGQGPKLLIQFQNNGVVDDSQLPKDRFSAERLKGVDSTLKIQPAKLEDSAVYLCASSFVGRGRDGYTFGSGTRLTVV.

This clone has a single count. Other nucleotide sequences from this sample produce the same CDR3. The rearrangement links TRBV6-5 to TRBJ1-1; D gene ambiguous. Trimming cost V 0 bases and J 10 bases, with 18 bases left between them. This CDR3 has 15 amino acids. Germline V gives CDR1 MNHEY, CDR2 SVGAGI. The CDR3 region is CASSYSERSTTSAFF. The CDR3 region has the DNA TGTGCCAGCAGTTACTCGGAGCGGAGCACCACTTCAGCTTTCTTT.

V gene TRBV10-3 combines with J gene TRBJ1-2, with a weak D call TRBD1 (5 bases). The V end was cut by 2 bases, the J end by 6 bases, with 16 bases between. In germline, CDR1 is ENHRY, CDR2 SYGVKD. The CDR3 contains 15 residues. DNA for the CDR3: TGTGCCATCAGTGAGCCCCTGGGGGGACCCCATGGCTACACCTTC. Translation gives CAISEPLGGPHGYTF.

The chain employs TRBV10-2 and TRBJ2-2; D is undetermined. The CDR3 loop spans 13 amino acids. Trimming stripped 2 bases from V and 5 bases from J, with 6 bases between. Germline loops: CDR1 WSHSY, CDR2 SAAADI. Here the CDR3 reads CASSEPETGELFF. Written as DNA, the CDR3 is TGCGCCAGCAGTGAGCCAGAAACCGGGGAGCTGTTTTTT.

The chain recombines TRBV25-1 with TRBJ2-1; TRBD1 might be the D (5 bases). This CDR3 spans 12 amino acids. CDR1 MGHDK and CDR2 SYGVNS come from the germline V gene. V shed 3 bases and J shed 6 bases, with 6 bases lying between them. The CDR3 DNA is TGTGCCAGCAGTGACGACAGCAATGAGCAGTTCTTC. Translation: CASSDDSNEQFF.

The V and J genes are TRBV10-2 and TRBJ2-1; 8 nucleotides align to TRBD2. This CDR3 spans 16 amino acids. The ends lost 6 bases at V and 4 bases at J; junction bases unmatched: 11. CDR1 is WSHSY and CDR2 is SAAADI in the germline V gene. The CDR3 region is CASRSREGTLYNEQFF. CDR3 DNA sequence: TGCGCCAGCAGGTCACGGGAGGGAACTTTATACAATGAGCAGTTCTTC.

The gene calls are TRBV5-4 and TRBJ1-3; no clear D. The CDR3 length is 15 residues. V was shortened by 0 bases and J by 0 bases, with 7 bases between the two germline ends. The germline V gene has CDR1 SGHNT and CDR2 YYREEE (reference sequence). The chain's CDR3 is CASSLGPSSGNTIYF. Written as DNA, the CDR3 is TGTGCCAGCAGCTTGGGGCCTAGCTCTGGAAACACCATATATTTT.

The chain has TRBV7-9 and TRBJ1-1; D may be TRBD1 (6 bases). Germline-derived CDR1 and CDR2 are SEHNR and FQNEAQ (reference sequence). The CDR3 contains 14 residues. V shed 2 bases and J shed 3 bases, with 10 bases lying between them. The CDR3 DNA sequence: TGTGCCAGCAGCTTACAGGGGCCCTACACTGAAGCTTTCTTT. Protein: CASSLQGPYTEAFF. Full variable domain (outside the CDR3, taken from reference TRBV7-9 and TRBJ1-1): DTGVSQNPRHKITKRGQNVTFRCDPISEHNRLYWYRQTLGQGPEFLTYFQNEAQLEKSRLLSDRFSAERPKGSFSTLEIQRTEQGDSAMYLCASSLQGPYTEAFFGQGTRLTVV.